Each of the 23 T cell receptor beta chains below was sequenced from the same sample in a study of T-cell reconstitution after alpha-beta-depleted transplantation in children. Unique molecular identifiers were used in preparing the TCRbeta library. One entry per CDR3 protein, called by TCRdb with MiXCR from the PCR reads. This table has 65,000 to 75,000 distinct CDR3 sequences, over 4.5% appearing once. The input for sequencing was PBMCs, mostly from graft donor cells, taken 180 days after TCRalphabeta/CD19-depleted stem cell transplant. These receptors were taken from a boy less than two years old who had a stem cell transplant for acute myeloid leukemia, so the T cells may come from the graft donor.

This clonotype was picked up many times. The chain employs TRBV11-1 and TRBJ2-3; 8 bases align to TRBD2. The length of the CDR3 is 19 residues. The germline gives CDR1 SGHAT, CDR2 FQDESV (reference sequence). V was clipped by 0 bases and J by 1 base; unmatched bases: 12. CDR3: CASSLASGGQTQGTDTQYF. The CDR3 DNA sequence: TGTGCCAGCAGCTTAGCAAGCGGGGGCCAAACTCAGGGCACAGATACGCAGTATTTT.

The table lists this clonotype with many counts. The chain links TRBV12-3 or TRBV12-4 to TRBJ1-5; D ambiguous. This CDR3 region has 15 residues. The germline V and J ends were trimmed by 3 bases and 1 base, with 10 bases remaining between them. The CDR3 here is CASSFGIPSNQPQHF. The CDR3 DNA reads TGTGCCAGCAGTTTCGGGATTCCAAGCAATCAGCCCCAGCATTTT.

This clonotype was counted many times. V is TRBV20-1 and J is TRBJ2-7; 8 bases are a match to TRBD1. Germline trimming cut 4 bases from V and 3 bases from J; bases unmatched to any gene: 11. The CDR3 consists of 15 residues. Germline CDR1 is DFQATT and CDR2 is SNEGSKA (reference sequence). The CDR3 is CSATLRDRYFYEQYV. CDR3 DNA sequence: TGCAGTGCTACTCTCCGGGACAGGTATTTCTACGAGCAGTACGTC.

This clonotype counts as medium-sized (0.01 to 0.1%). The rearrangement joins TRBV12-3 or TRBV12-4 to TRBJ1-2; no firm D call. The CDR3 contains 13 residues. V was clipped by 2 bases and J by 4 bases, with 8 bases between them. Here the CDR3 DNA reads TGTGCCAGCAGTTTACAGGATTCCTATGGCTACACCTTC. This sequence encodes CASSLQDSYGYTF.

In this sample, this clonotype turned up many times. J is TRBJ1-6 and V is TRBV6-5; D is undetermined. CDR1 and CDR2 (germline): MNHEY, SVGAGI. V was cut by 2 bases and J by 0 bases, with 5 bases left in between. CDR3 length: 15 amino acids. CDR3 nucleotides: TGTGCCAGCAGTTACGGGCACTCCTATAATTCACCCCTCCACTTT. Translation gives CASSYGHSYNSPLHF.

Comments on this clonotype: One base away lies a much larger clone, so this may be a sequencing read error. V usage is TRBV10-3 and J usage is TRBJ2-3; the match to TRBD2 covers 11 bases. Germline V gene lookup returns CDR1 ENHRY and CDR2 SYGVKD. The CDR3 has 19 residues. With 7 bases clipped from V and 2 bases from J, the junction kept 17 bases outside the gene matches. This chain's CDR3 is CAIKLFLAGGGGYTDTQYF. As DNA, the CDR3 is TGTGCCATCAAACTTTTTTTAGCGGGGGGGGGCGGTTACACAGATACGCAGTATTTT.

This clonotype has a count of ten or more. This chain uses TRBV12-3 or TRBV12-4 with TRBJ1-5; D ambiguous. Trimming took off 6 bases at V and 3 bases at J, with 9 bases between the two ends. The CDR3 loop spans 13 amino acids. The CDR3 nucleotides read TGTGCCAGCAGAAGTCAGCCCAATCAGCCCCAGCATTTT. Translated, it gives CASRSQPNQPQHF.

This clonotype has a count of ten or more. This chain uses TRBV28 with TRBJ2-3; D is perhaps TRBD2 (5 bases). V was cut by 4 bases and J by 2 bases, with 13 bases left in between. This CDR3 has 15 residues. Germline-derived CDR1 and CDR2 are MDHEN and SYDVKM. The CDR3, as DNA: TGTGCCAGCAGTTGGCCGAGGGAAAACACAGATACGCAGTATTTT. Translating it yields CASSWPRENTDTQYF.

This clonotype showed up many times. The chain carries TRBV29-1 and TRBJ1-1, with TRBD1 identical over 9 bases. The V gene's germline CDR1 is SQVTM and CDR2 ANQGSEA. The CDR3 is 15 amino acids. The junction had 12 bases not matched to a gene; V was cut back by 6 bases and J by 4 bases. The CDR3 region has the DNA TGCAGCGTCGGGGAGGACAGGGGCCGGGGCACTGAAGCTTTCTTT. Amino acid sequence: CSVGEDRGRGTEAFF.

This clonotype was found many times. V gene TRBV14 combines with J gene TRBJ2-7; a weak D match, TRBD1 (6 bases). The CDR3 extends over 16 amino acids. V lost 0 bases and J lost 4, with 16 bases in between. From germline, CDR1 is SGHDN and CDR2 FVKESK. This chain's CDR3 is CASSQEWGPNPYEQYF. The CDR3 DNA reads TGTGCCAGCAGCCAAGAGTGGGGGCCAAACCCTTACGAGCAGTACTTC.

The table lists this clonotype with many counts. The chain couples TRBV18 to TRBJ2-7; D is ambiguous. The CDR3 loop spans 12 amino acids. In germline, CDR1 is KGHSH, CDR2 LQKENI. Trimming left V 2 bases short and J 6 bases short, with 8 bases between. Written as DNA, the CDR3 is TGTGCCAGCTCACCAGACTTCCGCGAGCAGTACGTC. Its translation is CASSPDFREQYV.

This clonotype has ten or more counts. The J gene is TRBJ2-3, the V gene TRBV11-2; D possibly corresponds to TRBD1 (6 bases). The CDR3 is 14 residues long. V shed 2 bases and J shed 6 bases, with 12 bases lying between them. CDR1 is SGHAT, CDR2 FQNNGV, per germline. CDR3: CASSLTDSSDTQYF. CDR3 in DNA: TGTGCCAGCAGCTTAACGGACAGTTCCGATACGCAGTATTTT.

This clonotype was observed many times. The V gene is TRBV12-3 or TRBV12-4, the J gene TRBJ2-3; D is perhaps TRBD2 (5 bases). CDR3 length: 14 amino acids. Deletions cut 6 bases from V and 3 bases from J, with 13 bases between. For the CDR3, the DNA is TGTGCCAGCAGCCCTCGAGGGAATACAGATACGCAGTATTTT. It specifies CASSPRGNTDTQYF.

This clonotype has at least ten counts. The chain is built from TRBV3-1 and TRBJ1-1; D gene unclear. Germline loops: CDR1 LGHDT, CDR2 YNNKEL (reference sequence). The CDR3 covers 14 residues. V was pared by 0 bases and J by 1 base, with 6 bases between. The CDR3 spells CASSQETTNTEAFF. CDR3 nucleotide sequence: TGTGCCAGCAGCCAAGAAACCACGAACACTGAAGCTTTCTTT.

This clonotype appeared many times. This chain joins TRBV10-3 and TRBJ2-3; 7 positions match TRBD1. The V and J ends lost 4 bases and 4 bases, in that order; junction bases with no gene match: 8. Germline lookup yields CDR1 ENHRY and CDR2 SYGVKD. CDR3 length equals 15 residues. In nucleotides, the CDR3 is TGTGCCATCAGTGCTCGAGGGACAGCGGCAGATACGCAGTATTTT. Amino acids: CAISARGTAADTQYF.

This clonotype occurred many times. The gene calls are TRBV6-2 or TRBV6-3 and TRBJ1-4; D call uncertain. The germline V and J ends were trimmed by 8 bases and 8 bases, with 18 bases remaining between them. Per the germline V gene, CDR1 is MNHEY and CDR2 is SVGEGT. The CDR3 is 14 amino acids. CDR3 sequence (DNA): TGTGCCAGCTGTGCGACGGGAGGGAGGGAAAAACTGTTTTTT. It encodes CASCATGGREKLFF.

This clonotype was seen many times. The chain recombines TRBV6-5 with TRBJ1-1, with a tentative D call TRBD1 (5 bases). The CDR3 extends over 14 amino acids. Trimming removed 5 bases at V and 6 bases at J, with 16 bases between. Germline CDR1 MNHEY, CDR2 SVGAGI. CDR3 coding DNA: TGTGCCAGCAGTAACCCGGGGGTTTCGGCTGAAGCTTTCTTT. This translates into CASSNPGVSAEAFF.

The table lists this clonotype with many counts. V usage is TRBV12-3 or TRBV12-4 and J usage is TRBJ2-5, with 7 positions matching TRBD2. V lost 7 bases, J lost 7 bases, and 6 bases stayed unmatched. This CDR3 contains 12 residues. The CDR3 nucleotides read TGTGCCAGCAACATTCCGGGGGGGACCCAGTACTTC. Its translation: CASNIPGGTQYF.

This clonotype has ten or more counts. The chain has TRBV3-1 and TRBJ2-5; a weak D match, TRBD2 (5 bases). Germline V gene lookup returns CDR1 LGHDT and CDR2 YNNKEL (reference sequence). The CDR3 totals 14 residues. With 2 bases removed from V and 5 bases from J, the gap between germline ends came to 12 bases. CDR3 loop: CASSQLSGGETQYF. CDR3 DNA: TGTGCCAGCAGCCAATTGTCAGGAGGTGAGACCCAGTACTTC.

This clonotype has at least ten counts. V and J are TRBV6-5 and TRBJ1-1, with 7 bases lining up with TRBD1. Unmatched junction bases numbered 9, after V lost 1 base and J lost 4 bases. From germline, CDR1 is MNHEY and CDR2 SVGAGI. The CDR3 covers 16 residues. The CDR3 spells CASSYWGNRGTTEAFF. Written as DNA, the CDR3 is TGTGCCAGCAGTTACTGGGGAAACAGGGGCACCACTGAAGCTTTCTTT.

This clonotype has ten or more counts. The chain combines TRBV7-4 with TRBJ2-7; 11 bases line up with TRBD2. The CDR3 runs 16 residues. The junction had 9 bases not matched to a gene; V was cut back by 5 bases and J by 3 bases. Germline V CDR1 and CDR2: SGHVT, SQSDAQ. CDR3 region: CASSLLTSGGFYEQYF. Here the CDR3 DNA reads TGTGCCAGCAGCCTACTCACTAGCGGGGGCTTCTACGAGCAGTACTTC. The full variable domain, rest sourced from reference TRBV7-4 and TRBJ2-7, is GAGVSQSPRYKVAKRGRDVALRCDSISGHVTLYWYRQTLGQGSEVLTYSQSDAQRDKSGRPSGRFSAERPERSVSTLKIQRTEQGDSAVYLCASSLLTSGGFYEQYFGPGTRLTVT.

This clonotype was counted ten times or more. The J gene is TRBJ1-4, the V gene TRBV7-2, with D perhaps matching TRBD1 (6 bases). The CDR3 is 14 residues long. Trimming took 5 bases from V and 5 from J, leaving 12 bases between them. The germline CDR1 and CDR2 sequences are SGHTA and FQGNSA. The CDR3 bases are TGTGCCAGCAGCCCGGGACACACAAATGAAAAACTGTTTTTT. Its protein product is CASSPGHTNEKLFF. The whole variable domain, remainder taken from reference TRBV7-2 and TRBJ1-4, is GAGVSQSPSNKVTEKGKDVELRCDPISGHTALYWYRQSLGQGLEFLIYFQGNSAPDKSGLPSDRFSAERTGGSVSTLTIQRTQQEDSAVYLCASSPGHTNEKLFFGSGTQLSVL.

In this sample, this clonotype turned up many times. The chain combines TRBV7-9 with TRBJ2-7, with D maybe TRBD2 (6 bases). V lost 5 bases to trimming and J lost 3 bases, with 20 bases between them. This CDR3 contains 16 residues. Germline-derived CDR1 and CDR2 are SEHNR and FQNEAQ (reference sequence). The DNA for the CDR3 is TGTGCCAGCAGCCCTGGGGTCTTTGGAGGGAGCTACGAGCAGTACGTC. It translates to CASSPGVFGGSYEQYV.